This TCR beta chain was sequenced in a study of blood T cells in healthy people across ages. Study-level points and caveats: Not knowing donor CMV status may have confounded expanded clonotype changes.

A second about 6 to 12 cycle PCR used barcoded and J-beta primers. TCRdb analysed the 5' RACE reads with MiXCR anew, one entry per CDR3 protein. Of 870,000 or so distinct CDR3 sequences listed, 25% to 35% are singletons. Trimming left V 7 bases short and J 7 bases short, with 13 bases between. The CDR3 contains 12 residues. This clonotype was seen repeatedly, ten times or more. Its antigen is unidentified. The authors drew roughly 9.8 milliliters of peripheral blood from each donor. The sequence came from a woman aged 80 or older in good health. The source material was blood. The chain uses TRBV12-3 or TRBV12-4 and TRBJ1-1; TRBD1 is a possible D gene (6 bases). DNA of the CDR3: TGTGCCAGCACGTGGGGGCGAGGTGAAGCTTTCTTT. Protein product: CASTWGRGEAFF.